This T cell receptor beta chain appears in the sequencing data of a study of blood T cell repertoires in COVID-19. Looking at the study overall: PBMCs, B-cell-depleted T cells, or T cells were the source of the cDNA or gDNA that made up the material.

Germline CDR1 SGHRS, CDR2 YFSETQ. This CDR3 region has 17 residues. Trimming removed 0 bases at V and 0 bases at J, with 13 bases between. Assay: immunoSEQ multiplex PCR; the TCRdb copy retains only in-frame clones and omits some. The table lists a few hundred thousand clones, nearly 90% of them singletons. Recruited during active infection, patients (from Seattle) were subsequently followed longitudinally. The rearrangement uses TRBV5-1 and TRBJ1-3; tentative D call: TRBD1 (6 bases). The sequencing input was peripheral blood. The origin of this receptor is a woman between 35 and 50 years old with COVID-19, enrolled during active disease. CDR3 in DNA: TGCGCCAGCAGCTTGGATAACGGACAGCGCTCTGGAAACACCATATATTTT. It is translated as CASSLDNGQRSGNTIYF.